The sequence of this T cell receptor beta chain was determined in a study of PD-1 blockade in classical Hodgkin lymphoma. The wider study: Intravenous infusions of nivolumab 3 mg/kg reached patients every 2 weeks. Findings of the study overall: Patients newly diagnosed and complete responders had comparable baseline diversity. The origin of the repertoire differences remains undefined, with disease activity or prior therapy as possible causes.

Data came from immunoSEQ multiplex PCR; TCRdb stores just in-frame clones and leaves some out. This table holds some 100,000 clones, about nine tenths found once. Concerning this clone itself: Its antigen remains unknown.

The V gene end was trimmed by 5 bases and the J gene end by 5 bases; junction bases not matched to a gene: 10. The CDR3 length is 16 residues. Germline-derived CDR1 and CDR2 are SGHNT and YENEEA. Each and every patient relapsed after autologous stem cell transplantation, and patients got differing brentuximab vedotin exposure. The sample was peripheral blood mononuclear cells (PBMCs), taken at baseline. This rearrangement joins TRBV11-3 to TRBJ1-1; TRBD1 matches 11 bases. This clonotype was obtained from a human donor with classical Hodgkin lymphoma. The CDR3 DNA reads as TGTGCCAGCAGCAAACGGACAGGGGGCCTATTAACTGAAGCTTTCTTT. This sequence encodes CASSKRTGGLLTEAFF.